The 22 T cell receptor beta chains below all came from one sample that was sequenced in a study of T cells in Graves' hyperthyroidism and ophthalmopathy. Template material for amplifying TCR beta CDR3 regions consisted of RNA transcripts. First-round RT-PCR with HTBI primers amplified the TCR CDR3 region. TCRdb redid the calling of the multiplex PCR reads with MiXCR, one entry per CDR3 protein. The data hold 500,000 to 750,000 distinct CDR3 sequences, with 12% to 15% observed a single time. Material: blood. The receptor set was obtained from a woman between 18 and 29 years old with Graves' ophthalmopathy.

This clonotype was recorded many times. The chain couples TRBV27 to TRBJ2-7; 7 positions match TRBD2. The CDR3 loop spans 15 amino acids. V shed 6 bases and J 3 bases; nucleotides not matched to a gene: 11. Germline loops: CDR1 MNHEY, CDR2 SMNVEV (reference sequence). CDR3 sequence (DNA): TGTGCCAGCAGCAACCGGGGGAGGGTAGGCTACGAGCAGTACTTC. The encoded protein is CASSNRGRVGYEQYF.

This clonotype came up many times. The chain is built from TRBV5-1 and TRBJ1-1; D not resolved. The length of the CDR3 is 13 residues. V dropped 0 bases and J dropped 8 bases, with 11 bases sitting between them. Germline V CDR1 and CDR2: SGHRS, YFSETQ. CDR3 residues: CASSLGRGSEAFF. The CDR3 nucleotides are TGCGCCAGCAGCTTGGGTCGTGGGTCCGAAGCTTTCTTT.

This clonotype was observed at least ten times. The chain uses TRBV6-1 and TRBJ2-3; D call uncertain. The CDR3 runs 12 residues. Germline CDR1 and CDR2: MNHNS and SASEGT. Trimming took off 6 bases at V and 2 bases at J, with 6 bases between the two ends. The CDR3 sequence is CASRDLTDTQYF. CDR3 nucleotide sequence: TGTGCCAGCAGGGACCTCACAGATACGCAGTATTTT.

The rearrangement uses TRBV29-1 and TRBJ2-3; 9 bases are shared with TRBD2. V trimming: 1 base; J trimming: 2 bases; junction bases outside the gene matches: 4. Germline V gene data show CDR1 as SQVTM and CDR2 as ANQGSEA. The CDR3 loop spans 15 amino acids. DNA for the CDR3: TGCAGCGTTGAAGGCGGGAGGGCGGACACAGATACGCAGTATTTT. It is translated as CSVEGGRADTDTQYF.

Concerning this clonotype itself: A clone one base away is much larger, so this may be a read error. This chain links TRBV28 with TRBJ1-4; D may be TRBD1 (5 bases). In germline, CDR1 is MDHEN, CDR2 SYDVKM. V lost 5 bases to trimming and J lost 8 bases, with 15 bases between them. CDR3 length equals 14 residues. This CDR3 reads CASSDAGREEKLFF. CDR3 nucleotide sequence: TGTGCCAGCAGTGACGCCGGCAGGGAGGAAAAACTGTTTTTT.

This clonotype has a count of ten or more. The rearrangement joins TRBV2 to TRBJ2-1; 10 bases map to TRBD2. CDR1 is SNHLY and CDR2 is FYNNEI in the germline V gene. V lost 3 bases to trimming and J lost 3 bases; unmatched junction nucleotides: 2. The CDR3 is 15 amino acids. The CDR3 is CASSETSGYYNEQFF. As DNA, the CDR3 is TGTGCCAGCAGTGAGACTAGCGGGTACTACAATGAGCAGTTCTTC.

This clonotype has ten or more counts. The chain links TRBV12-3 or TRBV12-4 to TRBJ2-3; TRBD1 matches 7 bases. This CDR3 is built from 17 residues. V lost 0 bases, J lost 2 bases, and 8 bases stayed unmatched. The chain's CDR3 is CASSLALGTATTDTQYF. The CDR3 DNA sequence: TGTGCCAGCAGTTTAGCGCTAGGGACAGCGACCACAGATACGCAGTATTTT.

CDR3 nucleotide sequence: TGCGCCAGCAGTCCCTCCTTCAGTACGCAGTATTTT. Its protein is CASSPSFSTQYF. The chain uses TRBV4-1 and TRBJ2-3, with no clear D. Per the germline V gene, CDR1 is MGHRA and CDR2 is YSYEKL. V lost 6 bases to trimming and J lost 8 bases, with 12 bases between them. The length of the CDR3 is 12 residues.

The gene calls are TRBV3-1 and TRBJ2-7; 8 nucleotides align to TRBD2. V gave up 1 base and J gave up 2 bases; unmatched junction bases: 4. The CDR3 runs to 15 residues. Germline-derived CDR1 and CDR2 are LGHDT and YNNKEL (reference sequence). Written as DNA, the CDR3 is TGTGCCAGCAGCCAAGGGGATAGCGGGACCTACGAGCAGTACTTC. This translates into CASSQGDSGTYEQYF.

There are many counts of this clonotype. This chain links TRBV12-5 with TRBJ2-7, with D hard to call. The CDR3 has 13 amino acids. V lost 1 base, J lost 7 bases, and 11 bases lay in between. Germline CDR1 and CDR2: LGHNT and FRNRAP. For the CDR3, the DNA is TGTGCTAGTGGTTTGGGGAACTTGGGTGAGCAGTACTTC. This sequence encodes CASGLGNLGEQYF.

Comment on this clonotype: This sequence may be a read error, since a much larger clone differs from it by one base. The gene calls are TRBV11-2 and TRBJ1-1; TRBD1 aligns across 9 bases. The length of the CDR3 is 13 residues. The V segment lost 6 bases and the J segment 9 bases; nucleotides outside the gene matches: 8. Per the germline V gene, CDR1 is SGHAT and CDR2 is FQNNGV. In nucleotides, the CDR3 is TGTGCCAGCAGTCAGGGACAGGGCCTTCAAGCTTTCTTT. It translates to CASSQGQGLQAFF.

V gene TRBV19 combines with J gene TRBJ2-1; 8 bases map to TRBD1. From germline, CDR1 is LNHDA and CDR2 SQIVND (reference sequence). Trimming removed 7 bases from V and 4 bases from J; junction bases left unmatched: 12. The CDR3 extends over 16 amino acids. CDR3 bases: TGTGCCAGTACCCGACCCGGGACAGGCGGATACAATGAGCAGTTCTTC. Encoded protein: CASTRPGTGGYNEQFF.

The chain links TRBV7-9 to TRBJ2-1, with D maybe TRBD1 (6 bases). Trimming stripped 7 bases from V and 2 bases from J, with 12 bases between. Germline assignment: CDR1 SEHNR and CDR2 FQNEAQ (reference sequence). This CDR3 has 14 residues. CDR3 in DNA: TGTGCCAGCACCGTCAGGGGCCCCTACAATGAGCAGTTCTTC. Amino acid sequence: CASTVRGPYNEQFF.

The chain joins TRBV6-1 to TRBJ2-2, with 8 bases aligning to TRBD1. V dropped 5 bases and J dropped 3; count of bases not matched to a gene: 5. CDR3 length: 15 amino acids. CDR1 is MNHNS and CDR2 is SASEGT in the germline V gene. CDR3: CASSPRQGYTGELFF. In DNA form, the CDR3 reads TGTGCCAGCAGTCCCCGACAGGGGTACACCGGGGAGCTGTTTTTT.

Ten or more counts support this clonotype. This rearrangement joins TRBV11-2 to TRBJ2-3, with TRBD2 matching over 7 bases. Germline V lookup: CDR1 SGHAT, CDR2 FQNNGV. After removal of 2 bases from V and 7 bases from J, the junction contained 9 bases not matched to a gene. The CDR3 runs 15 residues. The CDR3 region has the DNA TGTGCCAGCAGCTTATTACGGGAGGTGCGATATACGCAGTATTTT. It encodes CASSLLREVRYTQYF.

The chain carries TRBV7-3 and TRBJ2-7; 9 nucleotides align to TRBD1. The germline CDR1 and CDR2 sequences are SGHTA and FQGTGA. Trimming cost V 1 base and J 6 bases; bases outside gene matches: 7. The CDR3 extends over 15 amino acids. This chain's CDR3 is CASSLKGTGNGEQYF. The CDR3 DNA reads TGTGCCAGCAGCTTAAAGGGGACAGGGAACGGCGAGCAGTACTTC.

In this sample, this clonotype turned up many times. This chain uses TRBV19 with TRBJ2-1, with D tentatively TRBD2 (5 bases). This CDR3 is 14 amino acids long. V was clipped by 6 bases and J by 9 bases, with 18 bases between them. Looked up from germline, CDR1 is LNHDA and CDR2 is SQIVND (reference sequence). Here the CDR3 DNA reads TGTGCCAGTAGAAAAATCCTAGCTTCCATTGAGCAGTTCTTC. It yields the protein CASRKILASIEQFF.

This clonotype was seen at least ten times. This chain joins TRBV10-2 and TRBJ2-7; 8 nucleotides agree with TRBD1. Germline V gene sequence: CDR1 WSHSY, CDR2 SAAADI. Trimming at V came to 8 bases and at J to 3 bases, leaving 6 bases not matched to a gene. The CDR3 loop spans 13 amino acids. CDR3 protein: CASGQGAFYEQYF. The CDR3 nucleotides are TGCGCCAGCGGGCAGGGGGCTTTCTACGAGCAGTACTTC.

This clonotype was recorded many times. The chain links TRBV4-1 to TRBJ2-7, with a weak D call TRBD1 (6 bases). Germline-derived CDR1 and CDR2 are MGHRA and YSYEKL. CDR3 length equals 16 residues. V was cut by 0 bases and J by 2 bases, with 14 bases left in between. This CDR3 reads CASSQDPGTPTYEQYF. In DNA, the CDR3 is TGCGCCAGCAGCCAAGATCCGGGGACACCGACCTACGAGCAGTACTTC.

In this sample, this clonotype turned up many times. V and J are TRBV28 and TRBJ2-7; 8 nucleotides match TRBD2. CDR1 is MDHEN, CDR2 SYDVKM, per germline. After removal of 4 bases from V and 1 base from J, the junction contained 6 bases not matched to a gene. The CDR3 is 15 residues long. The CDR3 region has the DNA TGTGCCAGCAGTTCTCCTCTAGCGGGTTCCTACGAGCAGTACTTC. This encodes CASSSPLAGSYEQYF. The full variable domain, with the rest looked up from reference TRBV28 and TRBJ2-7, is DVKVTQSSRYLVKRTGEKVFLECVQDMDHENMFWYRQDPGLGLRLIYFSYDVKMKEKGDIPEGYSVSREKKERFSLILESASTNQTSMYLCASSSPLAGSYEQYFGPGTRLTVT.

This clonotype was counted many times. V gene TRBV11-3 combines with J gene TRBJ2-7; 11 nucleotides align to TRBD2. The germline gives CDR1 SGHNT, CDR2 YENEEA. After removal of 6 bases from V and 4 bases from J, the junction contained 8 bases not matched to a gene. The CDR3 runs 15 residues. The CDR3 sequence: CASRLLAGGPYEQYF. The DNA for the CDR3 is TGTGCCAGCAGACTCCTAGCGGGAGGACCATACGAGCAGTACTTC.

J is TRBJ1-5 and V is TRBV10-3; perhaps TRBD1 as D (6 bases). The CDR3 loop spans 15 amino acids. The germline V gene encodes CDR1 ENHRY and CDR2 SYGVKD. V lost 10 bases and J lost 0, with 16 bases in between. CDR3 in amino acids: CATGDTGTSNQPQHF. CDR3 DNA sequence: TGTGCCACAGGGGACACAGGGACTAGCAATCAGCCCCAGCATTTT.